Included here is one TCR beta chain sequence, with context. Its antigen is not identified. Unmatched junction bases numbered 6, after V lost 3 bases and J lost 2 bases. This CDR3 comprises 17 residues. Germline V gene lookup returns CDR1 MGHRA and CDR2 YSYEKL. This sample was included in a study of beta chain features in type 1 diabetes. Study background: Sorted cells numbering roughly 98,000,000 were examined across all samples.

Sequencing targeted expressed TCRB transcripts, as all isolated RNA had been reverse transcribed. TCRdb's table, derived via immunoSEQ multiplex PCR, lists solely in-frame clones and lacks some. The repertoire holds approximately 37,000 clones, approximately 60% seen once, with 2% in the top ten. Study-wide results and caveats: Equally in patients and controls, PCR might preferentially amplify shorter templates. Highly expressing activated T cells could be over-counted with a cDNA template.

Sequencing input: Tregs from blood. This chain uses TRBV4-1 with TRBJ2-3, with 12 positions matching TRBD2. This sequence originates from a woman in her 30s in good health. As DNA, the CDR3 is TGCGCCAGCAGCCAGAGGGGACTAGCGGGTAACACAGATACGCAGTATTTT. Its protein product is CASSQRGLAGNTDTQYF.